This entry concerns a single T cell receptor (beta chain). These data come from a study of blood T cell repertoires in COVID-19. In the study's own analysis: Estimation of nucleated cell counts relied on the amplification of reference gene primers. The protocol was immunoSEQ multiplex PCR, while the TCRdb copy is restricted to in-frame clones and leaves out a portion. The DNA gave D and trimming, while V, J and clone size come from that table. The table records roughly 220,000 clones, just over 85% of them present only once. This sequence originates from a man aged 80 or over with acute or convalescent COVID-19. Sequencing was carried out using peripheral blood.

The CDR3: CASSQTTTGKQYF. CDR3 DNA sequence: TGTGCCAGCAGCCAGACCACAACAGGGAAGCAGTACTTC. The chain is built from TRBV14 and TRBJ2-7, with a weak D call TRBD1 (6 bases). The germline gives CDR1 SGHDN, CDR2 FVKESK. The CDR3 sequence is 13 residues long. V lost 3 bases, J lost 8 bases, and 14 bases lay in between.